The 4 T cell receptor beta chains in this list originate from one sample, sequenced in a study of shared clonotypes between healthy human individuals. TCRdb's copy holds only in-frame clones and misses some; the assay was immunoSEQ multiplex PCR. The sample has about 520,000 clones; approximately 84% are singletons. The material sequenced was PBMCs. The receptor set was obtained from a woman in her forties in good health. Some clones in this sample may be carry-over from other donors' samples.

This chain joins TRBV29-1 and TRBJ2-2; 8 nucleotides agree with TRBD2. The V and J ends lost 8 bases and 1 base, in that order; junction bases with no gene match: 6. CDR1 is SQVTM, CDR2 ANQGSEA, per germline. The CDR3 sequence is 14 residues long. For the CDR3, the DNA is TGCAGCCCGCCCGGGGGGGAGAACACCGGGGAGCTGTTTTTT. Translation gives CSPPGGENTGELFF.

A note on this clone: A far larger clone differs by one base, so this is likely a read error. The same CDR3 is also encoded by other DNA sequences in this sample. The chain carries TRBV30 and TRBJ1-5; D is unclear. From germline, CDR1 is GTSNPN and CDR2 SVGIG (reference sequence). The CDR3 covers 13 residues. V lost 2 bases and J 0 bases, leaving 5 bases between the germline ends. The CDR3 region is CAWSSDSNQPQHF. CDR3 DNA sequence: TGTGCCTGGAGTTCTGATAGCAATCAGCCCCAGCATTTT.

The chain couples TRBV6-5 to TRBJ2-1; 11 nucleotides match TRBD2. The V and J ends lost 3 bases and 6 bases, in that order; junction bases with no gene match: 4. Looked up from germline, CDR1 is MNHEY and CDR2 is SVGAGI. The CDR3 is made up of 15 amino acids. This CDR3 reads CASSYTSGSGNEQFF. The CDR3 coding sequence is TGTGCCAGCAGTTATACTAGCGGGAGTGGCAATGAGCAGTTCTTC.

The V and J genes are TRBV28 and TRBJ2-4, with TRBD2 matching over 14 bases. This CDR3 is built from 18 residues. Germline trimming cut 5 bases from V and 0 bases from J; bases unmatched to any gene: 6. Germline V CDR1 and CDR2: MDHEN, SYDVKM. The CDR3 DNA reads TGTGCCAGCAGTCCGGGACTAGCGGGGGATCTAGCCAAAAACATTCAGTACTTC. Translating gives CASSPGLAGDLAKNIQYF.